Below, 2 T cell receptor beta chains from the same sample are listed, as sequenced in a study of human T cells and chemical hapten exposure. In TCRdb, the RACE reads were re-called with MiXCR into one record per CDR3 protein. The repertoire holds more than 50,000 distinct CDR3 sequences, with approximately 6.7% as singletons. As to time point: pre-sensitization, week 0. The treatment is: therapeutic diphenylcyclopropenone sensitization with weekly scalp DPC. The sequencing used whole blood, collected in connection with sensitization to the hapten diphenylcyclopropenone (DPC). Receptors were obtained from a woman in her 30s with alopecia areata. Some clones in this sample may be carry-over from other donors' samples.

Points on this clonotype: At one boundary the junction diverges from the germline segment, which might be a read error. The chain carries TRBV6-6 and TRBJ2-4; TRBD1 aligns across 10 bases. The germline gives CDR1 MNHNY, CDR2 SVGAGI (reference sequence). The CDR3 is 15 amino acids. CDR3 in DNA: TGTGCCAGCAGCCGGGACAGGGGAACCAAAGACATTCAGTACTTC. Translating it yields CASSRDRGTKDIQYF.

This clonotype was recorded many times. The chain joins TRBV5-4 to TRBJ2-5; D gene unclear. Trimming pared 3 bases from V and 0 bases from J, leaving 15 bases between. The CDR3 has 16 amino acids. Germline loops: CDR1 SGHNT, CDR2 YYREEE (reference sequence). CDR3 nucleotide sequence: TGTGCCAGCAGCTCAGACCGACAAACGTACCAAGAGACCCAGTACTTC. Translation gives CASSSDRQTYQETQYF.